The subject of this entry is one TCR beta chain. The table lists this clonotype with a few counts. This clone's antigen is unknown. Per-base quality was not reported, and no clone a single base away is much larger than it. The entry originates in a study of early T cells in non-severe SARS-CoV-2 infection (dated by TCRdb to about 2021). Regarding the research as a whole: Because TCR sequencing was done on bulk RNA from unsorted whole blood, the alpha and beta chains could not be paired.

Overall study results and their limits: Matching against VDJdb was skewed toward anti-spike CD8 responses, likely underestimated virus-specific expansions, and missed private and CD4 specificities.

A case-control design nested within a healthcare worker cohort in London, UK, was used, with weekly nasopharyngeal swab PCR tests and blood sampling performed. Healthcare workers were enrolled in the week of the UK lockdown, from 23 to 31 March 2020, and were followed every week for up to roughly 15 weeks. The CDR3 has 14 amino acids, counting the end cysteine and phenylalanine. The retained sequence is limited to the CDR3, 42 bases, with the frame set at the first base. The V end loses 2 bases and the J end loses 6 bases, and a stretch of 12 bases separates them. For CDR1 and CDR2, the germline V gene lists SGDLS and YYNGEE. Library construction relied on 5' RACE. TCRdb lists the instrument as NextSeq 500. The TCR library protocol attached unique molecular identifiers to individual cDNA molecules to correct for sequencing error and PCR bias. Both TCR alpha and beta chains were sequenced, and tight co-correlation was observed between alpha and beta sequence abundances in each sample. On the study's bioinformatics: Decombinator V4 was used to perform V gene, J gene and CDR3 annotation of TCR sequences. TCRs were defined as expanded if a significant change between any two time points was detected under a Poisson model with p below 0.0001. TCR abundances were normalised to the total number of TCRs sequenced per sample and expressed as counts per million. MAIT TCRs were defined by TRAV1-2 paired with TRAJ12, TRAJ20 or TRAJ33, and iNKT TCRs by TRAV10 paired with TRAJ18. VDJdb, accessed 1 November 2021, was searched for CMV, EBV and SARS-CoV-2 annotated TCRs, excluding TCRs annotated for multiple antigens. TCRdb reprocessing: public reads trimmed at Q25 with fastp, clones called with MiXCR, in-frame beta chains kept. Entries that share a CDR3 protein sequence are merged under the most common genes and DNA. TCRdb's processing, not the authors', yielded these V and J calls. Counted in this sample were approximately 77,000 distinct CDR3 sequences; 10% to 15% of them appeared once. Around a sixth of the sample is held by the ten biggest clonotypes.

This TCR derives from an adult who was a healthcare worker with PCR-confirmed SARS-CoV-2 infection or an uninfected control (not recorded which). The donor label of this sample is uncertain. The input for sequencing was whole blood, taken at baseline. This chain is built from TRBV9 and TRBJ2-1, with the D segment possibly TRBD1 or TRBD2, each aligning over 6 bases. The CDR3 is CASSVGGPSNEQFF. The DNA reads TGTGCCAGCAGCGTTGGGGGGCCGAGCAATGAGCAGTTCTTC.